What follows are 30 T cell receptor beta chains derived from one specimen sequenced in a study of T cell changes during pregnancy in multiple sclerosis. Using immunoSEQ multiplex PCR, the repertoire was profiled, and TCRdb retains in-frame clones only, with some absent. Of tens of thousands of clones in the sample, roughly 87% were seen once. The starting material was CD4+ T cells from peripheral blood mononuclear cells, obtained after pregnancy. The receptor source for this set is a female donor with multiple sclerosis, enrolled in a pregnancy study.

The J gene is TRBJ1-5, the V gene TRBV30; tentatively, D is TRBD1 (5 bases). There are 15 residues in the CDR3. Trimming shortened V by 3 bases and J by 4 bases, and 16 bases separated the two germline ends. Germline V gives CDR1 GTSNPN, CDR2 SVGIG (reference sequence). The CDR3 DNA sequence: TGTGCCTGGAGAGGCCCCACAGGACCGAATCAGCCCCAGCATTTT. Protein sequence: CAWRGPTGPNQPQHF.

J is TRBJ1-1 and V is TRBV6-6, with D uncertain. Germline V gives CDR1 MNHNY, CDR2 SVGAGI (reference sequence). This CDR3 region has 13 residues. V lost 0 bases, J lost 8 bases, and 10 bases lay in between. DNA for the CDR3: TGTGCCAGCAGTTACTCTCCCTTGAGGGAAGCTTTCTTT. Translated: CASSYSPLREAFF.

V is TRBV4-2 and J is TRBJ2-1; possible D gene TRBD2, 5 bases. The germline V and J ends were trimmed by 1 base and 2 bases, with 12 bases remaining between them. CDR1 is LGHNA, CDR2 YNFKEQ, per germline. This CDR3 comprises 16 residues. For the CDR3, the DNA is TGTGCCAGCAGCCAAGTGCGGGCTGGGACCTACAATGAGCAGTTCTTC. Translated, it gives CASSQVRAGTYNEQFF.

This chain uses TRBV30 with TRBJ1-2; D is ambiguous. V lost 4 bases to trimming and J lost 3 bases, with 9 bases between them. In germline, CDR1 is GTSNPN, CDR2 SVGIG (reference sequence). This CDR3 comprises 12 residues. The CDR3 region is CAWTRAYYGYTF. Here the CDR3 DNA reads TGTGCCTGGACCCGAGCCTACTATGGCTACACCTTC.

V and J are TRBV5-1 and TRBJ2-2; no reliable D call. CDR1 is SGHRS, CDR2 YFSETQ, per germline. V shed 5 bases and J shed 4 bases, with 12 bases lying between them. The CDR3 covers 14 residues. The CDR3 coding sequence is TGCGCCAGCAGAAACAAGACAAGCACCGGGGAGCTGTTTTTT. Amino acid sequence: CASRNKTSTGELFF.

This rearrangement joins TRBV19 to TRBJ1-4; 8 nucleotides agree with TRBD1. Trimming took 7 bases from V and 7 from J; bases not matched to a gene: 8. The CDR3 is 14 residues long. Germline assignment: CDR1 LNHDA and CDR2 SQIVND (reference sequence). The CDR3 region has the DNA TGTGCCAGTACCACAGGGGGATGGGGTGAAAAACTGTTTTTT. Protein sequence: CASTTGGWGEKLFF.

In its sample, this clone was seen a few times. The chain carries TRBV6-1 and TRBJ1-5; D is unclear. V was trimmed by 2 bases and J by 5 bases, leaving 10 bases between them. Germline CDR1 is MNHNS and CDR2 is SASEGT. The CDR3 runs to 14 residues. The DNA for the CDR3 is TGTGCCAGCAGTGAAAATCACAGATATCAGCCCCAGCATTTT. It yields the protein CASSENHRYQPQHF.

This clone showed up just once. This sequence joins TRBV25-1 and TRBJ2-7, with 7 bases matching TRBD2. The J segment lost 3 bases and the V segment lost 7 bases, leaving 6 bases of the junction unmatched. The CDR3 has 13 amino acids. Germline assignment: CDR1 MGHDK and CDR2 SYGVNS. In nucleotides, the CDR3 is TGTGCCAGCACCGGGACTACCCTCTACGAGCAGTACTTC. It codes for CASTGTTLYEQYF.

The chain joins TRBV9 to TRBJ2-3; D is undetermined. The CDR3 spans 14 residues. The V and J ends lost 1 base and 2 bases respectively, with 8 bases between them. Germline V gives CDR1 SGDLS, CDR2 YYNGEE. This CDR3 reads CASSVLGYTDTQYF. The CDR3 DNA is TGTGCCAGCAGCGTACTAGGATACACAGATACGCAGTATTTT.

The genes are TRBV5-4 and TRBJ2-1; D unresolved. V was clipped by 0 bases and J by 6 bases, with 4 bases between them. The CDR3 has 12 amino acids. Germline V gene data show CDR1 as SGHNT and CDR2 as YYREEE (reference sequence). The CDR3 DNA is TGTGCCAGCAGCTTGGACAGCAATGAGCAGTTCTTC. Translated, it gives CASSLDSNEQFF.

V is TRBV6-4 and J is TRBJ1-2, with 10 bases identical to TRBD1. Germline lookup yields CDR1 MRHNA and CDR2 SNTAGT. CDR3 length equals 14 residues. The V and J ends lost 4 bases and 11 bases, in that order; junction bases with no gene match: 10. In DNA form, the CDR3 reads TGTGCCAGCAGTGTAGAACCGGGACAGGGGCGATACACCTTC. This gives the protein CASSVEPGQGRYTF.

In DNA form, the CDR3 reads TGTGCCAGCAGCTTAAGGGGGGGGAACACTGAAGCTTTCTTT. This translates into CASSLRGGNTEAFF. The V gene is TRBV5-4, the J gene TRBJ1-1; perhaps TRBD1 as D (6 bases). CDR1 is SGHNT and CDR2 is YYREEE in the germline V gene (reference sequence). V gave up 2 bases and J gave up 1 base, with 9 bases separating them. The CDR3 is made up of 14 amino acids. The whole variable domain, filled in from reference TRBV5-4 and TRBJ1-1, reads ETGVTQSPTHLIKTRGQQVTLRCSSQSGHNTVSWYQQALGQGPQFIFQYYREEENGRGNFPPRFSGLQFPNYSSELNVNALELDDSALYLCASSLRGGNTEAFFGQGTRLTVV.

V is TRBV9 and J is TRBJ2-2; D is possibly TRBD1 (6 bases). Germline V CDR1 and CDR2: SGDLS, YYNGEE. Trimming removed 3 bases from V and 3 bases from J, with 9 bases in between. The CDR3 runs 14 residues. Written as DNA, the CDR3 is TGTGCCAGCAGCGCAGCAGGGGACACCGGGGAGCTGTTTTTT. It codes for CASSAAGDTGELFF.

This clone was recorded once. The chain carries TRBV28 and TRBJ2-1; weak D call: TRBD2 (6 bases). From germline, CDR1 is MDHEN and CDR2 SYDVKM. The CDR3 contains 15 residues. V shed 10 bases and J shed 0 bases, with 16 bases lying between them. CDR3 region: CATRWGSGSYNEQFF. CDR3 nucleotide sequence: TGTGCCACCCGGTGGGGTAGCGGCTCCTACAATGAGCAGTTCTTC.

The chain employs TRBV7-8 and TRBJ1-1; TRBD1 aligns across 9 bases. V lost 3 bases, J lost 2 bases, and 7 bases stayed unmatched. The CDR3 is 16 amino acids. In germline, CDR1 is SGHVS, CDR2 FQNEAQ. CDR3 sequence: CASSLRTGALNTEAFF. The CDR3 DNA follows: TGTGCCAGCAGCTTGAGGACAGGGGCCCTTAACACTGAAGCTTTCTTT.

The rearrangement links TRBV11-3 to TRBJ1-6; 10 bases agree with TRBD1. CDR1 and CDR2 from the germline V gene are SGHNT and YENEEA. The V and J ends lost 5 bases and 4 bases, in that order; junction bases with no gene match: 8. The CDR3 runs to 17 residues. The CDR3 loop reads CASSPGDRGTYNSPLHF. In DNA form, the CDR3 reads TGTGCCAGCAGCCCAGGGGACAGGGGCACATATAATTCACCCCTCCACTTT.

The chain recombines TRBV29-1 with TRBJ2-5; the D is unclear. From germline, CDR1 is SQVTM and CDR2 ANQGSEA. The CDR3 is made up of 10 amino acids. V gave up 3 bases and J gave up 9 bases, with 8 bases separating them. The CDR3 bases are TGCAGCGTTGAGCCCGCGGCCCAGTACTTC. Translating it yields CSVEPAAQYF.

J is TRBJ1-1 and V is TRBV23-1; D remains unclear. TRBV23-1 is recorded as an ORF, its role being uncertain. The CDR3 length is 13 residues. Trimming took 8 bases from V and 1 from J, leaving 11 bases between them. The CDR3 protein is CASLPTGNTEAFF. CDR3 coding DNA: TGCGCCAGCCTACCGACTGGGAACACTGAAGCTTTCTTT.

The CDR3 here is CASSLNGNSPLHF. In DNA form, the CDR3 reads TGTGCCAGCAGCTTAAACGGTAATTCACCCCTCCACTTT. The chain is built from TRBV7-9 and TRBJ1-6; D remains unclear. The CDR3 is 13 residues long. CDR1 SEHNR and CDR2 FQNEAQ come from the germline V gene (reference sequence). V lost 2 bases to trimming and J lost 6 bases, with 5 bases between them.

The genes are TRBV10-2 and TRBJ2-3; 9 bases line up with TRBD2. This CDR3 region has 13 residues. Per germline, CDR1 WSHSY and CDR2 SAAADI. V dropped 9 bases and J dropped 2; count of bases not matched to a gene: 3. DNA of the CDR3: TGCGCCAGTGCGGGGGGGTTCACAGATACGCAGTATTTT. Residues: CASAGGFTDTQYF.

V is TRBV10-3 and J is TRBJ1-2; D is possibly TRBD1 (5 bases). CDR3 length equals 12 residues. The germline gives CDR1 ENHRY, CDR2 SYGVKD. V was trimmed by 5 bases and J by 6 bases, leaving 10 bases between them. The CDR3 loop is CAISQGQDGYTF. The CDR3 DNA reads TGTGCCATCAGTCAAGGACAAGATGGCTACACCTTC.

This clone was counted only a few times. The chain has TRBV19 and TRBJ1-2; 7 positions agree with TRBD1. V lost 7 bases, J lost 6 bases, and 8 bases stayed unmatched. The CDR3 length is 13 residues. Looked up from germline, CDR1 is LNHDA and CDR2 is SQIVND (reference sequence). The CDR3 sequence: CASIDRESDGYTF. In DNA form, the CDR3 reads TGTGCCAGTATCGACAGGGAGTCCGATGGCTACACCTTC. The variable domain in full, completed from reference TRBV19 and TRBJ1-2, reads DGGITQSPKYLFRKEGQNVTLSCEQNLNHDAMYWYRQDPGQGLRLIYYSQIVNDFQKGDIAEGYSVSREKKESFPLTVTSAQKNPTAFYLCASIDRESDGYTFGSGTRLTVV.

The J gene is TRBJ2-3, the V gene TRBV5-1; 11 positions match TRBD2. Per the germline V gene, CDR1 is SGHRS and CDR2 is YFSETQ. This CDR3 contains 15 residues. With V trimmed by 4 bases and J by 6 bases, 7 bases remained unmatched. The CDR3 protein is CASSPLAGGADTQYF. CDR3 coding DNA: TGCGCCAGCAGCCCGCTAGCGGGGGGCGCGGATACGCAGTATTTT.

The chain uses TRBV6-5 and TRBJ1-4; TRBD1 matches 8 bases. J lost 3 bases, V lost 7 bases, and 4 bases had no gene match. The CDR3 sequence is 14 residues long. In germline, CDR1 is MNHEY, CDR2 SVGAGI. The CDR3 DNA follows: TGTGCCAGCAAAAGGACAGGGTCTAATGAAAAACTGTTTTTT. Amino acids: CASKRTGSNEKLFF.

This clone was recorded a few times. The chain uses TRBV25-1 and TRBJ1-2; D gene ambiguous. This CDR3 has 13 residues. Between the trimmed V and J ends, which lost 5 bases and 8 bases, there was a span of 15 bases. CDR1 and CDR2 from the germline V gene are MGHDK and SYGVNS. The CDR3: CASSHGSGSGYTF. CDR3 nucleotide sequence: TGTGCCAGCAGTCATGGGTCGGGGTCGGGCTACACCTTC.

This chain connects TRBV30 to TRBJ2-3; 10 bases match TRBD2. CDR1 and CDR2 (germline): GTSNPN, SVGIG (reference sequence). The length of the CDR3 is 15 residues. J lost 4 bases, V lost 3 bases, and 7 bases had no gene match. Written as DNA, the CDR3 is TGTGCCTGGAGCCCGGGACTAGCGAACCCAGATACGCAGTATTTT. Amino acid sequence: CAWSPGLANPDTQYF.

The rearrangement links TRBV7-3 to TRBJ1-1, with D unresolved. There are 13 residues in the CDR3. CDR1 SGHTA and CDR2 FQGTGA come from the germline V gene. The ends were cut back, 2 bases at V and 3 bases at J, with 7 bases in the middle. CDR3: CASSLGRYTEAFF. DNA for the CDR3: TGTGCCAGCAGCTTAGGCAGGTACACTGAAGCTTTCTTT. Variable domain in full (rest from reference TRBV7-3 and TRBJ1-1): GAGVSQTPSNKVTEKGKYVELRCDPISGHTALYWYRQSLGQGPEFLIYFQGTGAADDSGLPNDRFFAVRPEGSVSTLKIQRTERGDSAVYLCASSLGRYTEAFFGQGTRLTVV.

The CDR3 is CATSRGRGSRDYGYTF. CDR3 coding DNA: TGTGCCACCAGCAGGGGTAGGGGTTCTCGGGACTATGGCTACACCTTC. The chain carries TRBV15 and TRBJ1-2; possible D gene TRBD1, 5 bases. Germline V gives CDR1 LNHNV, CDR2 YYDKDF (reference sequence). With 3 bases removed from V and 3 bases from J, the gap between germline ends came to 17 bases. This CDR3 comprises 16 residues.

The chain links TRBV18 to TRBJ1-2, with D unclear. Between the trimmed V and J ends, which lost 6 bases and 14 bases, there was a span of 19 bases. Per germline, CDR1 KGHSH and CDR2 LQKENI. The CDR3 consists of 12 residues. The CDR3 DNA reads TGTGCCAGCTCCACCCGGACCGGGGTTTGGACCTTC. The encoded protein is CASSTRTGVWTF.

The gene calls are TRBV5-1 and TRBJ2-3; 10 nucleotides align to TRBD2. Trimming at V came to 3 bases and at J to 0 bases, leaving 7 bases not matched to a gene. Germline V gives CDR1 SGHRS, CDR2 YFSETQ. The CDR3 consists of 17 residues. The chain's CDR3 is CASSWLAGDPSTDTQYF. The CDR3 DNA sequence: TGCGCCAGCAGCTGGCTAGCGGGGGATCCTAGCACAGATACGCAGTATTTT.